Following are 26 T cell receptor beta chains from one sample sequenced in a study of T cell repertoires in cytomegalovirus infection. MiXCR was run by TCRdb on the reads, yielding one entry per CDR3 protein. Of about 530,000 distinct CDR3 sequences listed, more than 25% are singletons. Sequencing was performed on PBMCs. These receptors originate from a human donor in good health (CMV status not recorded). Some clones in this sample may be carry-over from other donors' samples.

This sequence joins TRBV6-6 and TRBJ1-2; D call uncertain. Germline V gene data show CDR1 as MNHNY and CDR2 as SVGAGI (reference sequence). V lost 7 bases and J 1 base, leaving 16 bases between the germline ends. The CDR3 is 15 amino acids. CDR3 DNA: TGTGCCAGCACCTATCAGAGGGATTATAACTATGGCTACACCTTC. Translating gives CASTYQRDYNYGYTF.

This clonotype turned up a few times. This chain joins TRBV5-1 and TRBJ2-3; TRBD1 is a possible D gene (6 bases). The CDR3 is 14 residues long. V was pared by 5 bases and J by 0 bases, with 10 bases between. CDR1 is SGHRS and CDR2 is YFSETQ in the germline V gene. Here the CDR3 DNA reads TGCGCCAGCAGGGACAGCCCTAGCACAGATACGCAGTATTTT. It specifies CASRDSPSTDTQYF.

The chain has TRBV7-9 and TRBJ2-3; 8 positions agree with TRBD2. The V and J ends lost 5 bases and 0 bases, in that order; junction bases with no gene match: 7. This CDR3 has 16 amino acids. From germline, CDR1 is SEHNR and CDR2 FQNEAQ (reference sequence). CDR3 sequence reads: CASSRRSGASTDTQYF. The CDR3 region has the DNA TGTGCCAGCAGCCGCCGTAGCGGGGCGAGCACAGATACGCAGTATTTT.

The chain has TRBV12-3 or TRBV12-4 and TRBJ2-1; no clear D gene. The length of the CDR3 is 11 residues. Trimming cost V 10 bases and J 0 bases, with 4 bases left between them. DNA of the CDR3: TGTGCCACCGGCTCCTACAATGAGCAGTTCTTC. Translating gives CATGSYNEQFF.

V gene TRBV4-1 combines with J gene TRBJ2-7, with 8 positions matching TRBD1. This CDR3 spans 18 amino acids. Germline V gives CDR1 MGHRA, CDR2 YSYEKL. V was pared by 4 bases and J by 4 bases, with 18 bases of the junction left unmatched. CDR3 sequence (DNA): TGCGCCAGCAGCCCGCATGGCCAAGGACAGGGAGGTTTGTACGAGCAGTACTTC. Translating gives CASSPHGQGQGGLYEQYF.

This clonotype was recorded many times. V usage is TRBV6-1 and J usage is TRBJ1-6; 10 bases are shared with TRBD1. Per germline, CDR1 MNHNS and CDR2 SASEGT. The CDR3 sequence is 14 residues long. The V segment lost 5 bases and the J segment 9 bases; nucleotides outside the gene matches: 4. Here the CDR3 reads CASSYGQGGSPLHF. The CDR3 DNA is TGTGCCAGCAGTTATGGACAGGGGGGTTCACCCCTCCACTTT.

V and J are TRBV7-9 and TRBJ2-7, with no clear D. The V end lost 5 bases, the J end lost 6 bases, and 11 bases lay between the germline ends. Germline CDR1 SEHNR, CDR2 FQNEAQ (reference sequence). CDR3 length equals 12 residues. The CDR3 spells CASSPPGGEQYV. DNA of the CDR3: TGTGCCAGCAGCCCCCCGGGCGGCGAGCAGTACGTC.

The chain is built from TRBV5-1 and TRBJ2-7; 10 bases match TRBD2. V was clipped by 0 bases and J by 2 bases; unmatched bases: 2. In germline, CDR1 is SGHRS, CDR2 YFSETQ. The CDR3 runs to 15 residues. The CDR3 reads CASSLGSGGPYEQYF. The CDR3 coding sequence is TGCGCCAGCAGCTTGGGTAGCGGGGGGCCCTACGAGCAGTACTTC.

A remark on this clonotype: At one end, the junction sequence differs from germline, possibly due to a read error. This rearrangement joins TRBV7-9 to TRBJ2-5, with a possible D match to TRBD2 (6 bases). The CDR3 is made up of 15 amino acids. CDR1 is SEHNR, CDR2 FQNEAQ, per germline (reference sequence). CDR3 residues: CAGSSGRGGRETQYF. Written as DNA, the CDR3 is TGTGCCGGCAGCTCCGGACGGGGAGGCCGGGAGACCCAGTACTTC.

The V call is TRBV6-1, the J call TRBJ2-1; 12 bases are shared with TRBD2. Germline CDR1 reads MNHNS; CDR2 reads SASEGT. The ends lost 0 bases at V and 12 bases at J; junction bases unmatched: 9. The CDR3 length is 16 residues. For the CDR3, the DNA is TGTGCCAGCAGTGAAGCAAGCCTAGCGGGAGGGCCTTGGCAGTTCTTC. Its protein is CASSEASLAGGPWQFF.

This clonotype showed up just a few times. The J gene is TRBJ2-5, the V gene TRBV6-1, with a weak D call TRBD1 (5 bases). Looked up from germline, CDR1 is MNHNS and CDR2 is SASEGT. The V gene lost 6 bases and the J gene lost 5 bases, with 16 bases spanning the gap. The length of the CDR3 is 14 residues. This CDR3 reads CASSTTKGMETQYF. For the CDR3, the DNA is TGTGCCAGCAGCACTACTAAGGGGATGGAGACCCAGTACTTC.

The chain links TRBV7-9 to TRBJ2-3; either TRBD1 or TRBD2 may fit D (5 bases each). CDR3 size: 16 residues. V shed 3 bases and J shed 7 bases, with 20 bases lying between them. The germline CDR1 and CDR2 sequences are SEHNR and FQNEAQ (reference sequence). Here the CDR3 reads CASSFPEEGTSNTQYF. The CDR3, as DNA: TGTGCCAGCAGCTTCCCTGAAGAGGGGACGTCGAATACGCAGTATTTT.

This clonotype has more than one count but fewer than ten. This chain uses TRBV12-3 or TRBV12-4 with TRBJ2-5; D tentatively fits TRBD1 or TRBD2 (6 bases each). Trimming shortened V by 7 bases and J by 5 bases, and 23 bases separated the two germline ends. This CDR3 contains 16 residues. CDR3 DNA sequence: TGTGCCAGCAAGGGGGGAGAACGAAGGTGGGAGGAGACCCAGTACTTC. This encodes CASKGGERRWEETQYF.

J is TRBJ2-7 and V is TRBV6-2 or TRBV6-3; TRBD1 might be the D (5 bases). The CDR3 sequence is 13 residues long. The V gene lost 2 bases and the J gene lost 6 bases, with 11 bases spanning the gap. Germline V gene data show CDR1 as MNHEY and CDR2 as SVGEGT. CDR3 in amino acids: CASSYIGRVEQYF. The CDR3 DNA sequence: TGTGCCAGCAGTTACATCGGCAGGGTCGAGCAGTACTTC.

The table lists this clonotype with many counts. This sequence joins TRBV7-8 and TRBJ2-7; the match to TRBD2 covers 9 bases. The CDR3 runs to 17 residues. Germline values: CDR1 SGHVS, CDR2 FQNEAQ. The V segment lost 5 bases and the J segment 3 bases; nucleotides outside the gene matches: 14. The CDR3 sequence is CASSPDPEREEFYEQYF. In DNA form, the CDR3 reads TGTGCCAGCAGCCCCGATCCCGAGCGGGAGGAATTCTACGAGCAGTACTTC. The complete variable domain, with remaining parts taken from reference TRBV7-8 and TRBJ2-7, reads GAGVSQSPRYKVAKRGQDVALRCDPISGHVSLFWYQQALGQGPEFLTYFQNEAQLDKSGLPSDRFFAERPEGSVSTLKIQRTQQEDSAVYLCASSPDPEREEFYEQYFGPGTRLTVT.

V and J are TRBV7-2 and TRBJ2-2; 13 nucleotides line up with TRBD2. This CDR3 spans 18 amino acids. V gave up 5 bases and J gave up 0 bases; unmatched junction bases: 6. Per the germline V gene, CDR1 is SGHTA and CDR2 is FQGNSA. DNA for the CDR3: TGTGCCAGCAGCAACGGACTAGCGGGAGCCGCGAACACCGGGGAGCTGTTTTTT. It specifies CASSNGLAGAANTGELFF.

The chain joins TRBV20-1 to TRBJ2-5; 7 bases match TRBD1. Unmatched junction bases numbered 6, after V lost 6 bases and J lost 5 bases. Germline V gives CDR1 DFQATT, CDR2 SNEGSKA (reference sequence). CDR3 length: 12 residues. The CDR3 DNA reads as TGCAGTGCCTACAGGGGTGAGGAGACCCAGTACTTC. It translates to CSAYRGEETQYF.

Only a few counts were recorded for this clonotype. The CDR3 DNA sequence: TGTGCCACCAGTGATTCCTACGAGCAGTACTTC. The encoded protein is CATSDSYEQYF. The chain is built from TRBV24-1 and TRBJ2-7; D remains unclear. Germline CDR1 is KGHDR and CDR2 is SFDVKD. With 2 bases removed from V and 2 bases from J, the gap between germline ends came to 0 bases. The CDR3 has 11 residues.

This clonotype has only a few counts. The V and J genes are TRBV11-2 and TRBJ2-1; 10 bases map to TRBD2. Germline V gene sequence: CDR1 SGHAT, CDR2 FQNNGV. This CDR3 comprises 15 residues. With V trimmed by 5 bases and J by 3 bases, 4 bases remained unmatched. The CDR3 coding sequence is TGTGCCAGCAGCCCGGGGACTAGCGTCTACAATGAGCAGTTCTTC. Translating gives CASSPGTSVYNEQFF.

The V call is TRBV6-2 or TRBV6-3, the J call TRBJ2-6, with D perhaps assigned TRBD1 or TRBD2 (5 bases each). Germline loops: CDR1 MNHEY, CDR2 SVGEGT. The germline V and J ends were trimmed by 5 bases and 0 bases, with 26 bases remaining between them. The CDR3 is made up of 21 amino acids. For the CDR3, the DNA is TGTGCCAGCAGTCTGATACCCCGGCGAACCGGGACCCTCTCTGGGGCCAACGTCCTGACTTTC. Encoded protein: CASSLIPRRTGTLSGANVLTF.

This clonotype occurred many times. The chain recombines TRBV7-2 with TRBJ2-5, with 13 bases lining up with TRBD2. The trim removed 8 bases at V and 2 bases at J, leaving 8 bases unmatched. There are 16 residues in the CDR3. Germline V gene sequence: CDR1 SGHTA, CDR2 FQGNSA. As DNA, the CDR3 is TGTGCCAGCGCGACTAGCGGGAGGACTTCTCAAGAGACCCAGTACTTC. Protein: CASATSGRTSQETQYF.

This clonotype was observed a few times. This rearrangement joins TRBV29-1 to TRBJ1-2; TRBD1 might be the D (6 bases). Trimming removed 4 bases at V and 6 bases at J, with 6 bases between. From germline, CDR1 is SQVTM and CDR2 ANQGSEA. CDR3 size: 10 residues. CDR3 DNA sequence: TGCAGCGTTGCAGGGGATGGCTACACCTTC. It yields the protein CSVAGDGYTF.

The gene calls are TRBV20-1 and TRBJ2-2; D is undetermined. The germline gives CDR1 DFQATT, CDR2 SNEGSKA (reference sequence). This CDR3 is built from 12 residues. The V gene lost 3 bases and the J gene lost 5 bases, with 7 bases spanning the gap. CDR3 protein: CSASRETGELFF. DNA of the CDR3: TGCAGTGCTAGTAGAGAAACCGGGGAGCTGTTTTTT.

This clonotype was counted a few times. The chain links TRBV6-5 to TRBJ2-3; the match to TRBD1 covers 7 bases. Germline CDR1 and CDR2: MNHEY and SVGAGI. V lost 0 bases and J lost 2; bases outside the gene matches: 8. This CDR3 region has 17 residues. The CDR3 loop reads CASSYSGGATPTDTQYF. CDR3 bases: TGTGCCAGCAGTTACTCAGGGGGCGCAACCCCCACAGATACGCAGTATTTT.

This clonotype came up a few times. CDR3 amino acids: CASSTGIANGYTF. Written as DNA, the CDR3 is TGTGCCAGTTCTACAGGGATTGCTAACGGCTACACCTTC. The chain recombines TRBV6-5 with TRBJ1-2, with a weak D call TRBD1 (6 bases). Germline loops: CDR1 MNHEY, CDR2 SVGAGI. Between the trimmed V and J ends, which lost 9 bases and 8 bases, there was a span of 19 bases. The CDR3 totals 13 residues.

This clonotype occurred once. The V call is TRBV28, the J call TRBJ1-2; D call uncertain. The V end lost 3 bases, the J end lost 3 bases, and 14 bases lay between the germline ends. CDR3 length: 15 amino acids. The V gene's germline CDR1 is MDHEN and CDR2 SYDVKM. The chain's CDR3 is CASSFCVTCDYGYTF. DNA of the CDR3: TGTGCCAGCAGTTTTTGTGTGACTTGTGACTATGGCTACACCTTC.